This TCR beta chain was captured in a study of blood T cell repertoires in COVID-19. Profiled with immunoSEQ multiplex PCR; TCRdb holds only in-frame clones, not every one. The sample has about 180,000 clones, about 88% seen once; the top ten hold roughly 8.9%. The junction had 16 bases not matched to a gene; V was cut back by 6 bases and J by 10 bases. CDR1 LNHDA and CDR2 SQIVND come from the germline V gene (reference sequence). The CDR3 extends over 15 amino acids. The receptor's source is a woman between 18 and 30 years old who had recovered from COVID-19. The V call is TRBV19, the J call TRBJ1-1, with 8 bases identical to TRBD1. Sample: PBMCs or T cells enriched from blood (not recorded which). The chain's CDR3 is CASSFVASGTGRAFF. As DNA, the CDR3 is TGTGCCAGTAGCTTCGTAGCCTCCGGGACAGGTAGAGCTTTCTTT. Full variable domain (missing parts from reference TRBV19 and TRBJ1-1): DGGITQSPKYLFRKEGQNVTLSCEQNLNHDAMYWYRQDPGQGLRLIYYSQIVNDFQKGDIAEGYSVSREKKESFPLTVTSAQKNPTAFYLCASSFVASGTGRAFFGQGTRLTVV.